This record concerns one T cell receptor beta chain sequence. This record belongs to a study of CD8 T cells in Susac syndrome. The authors sequenced TCR beta from blood CD8+ and CD4+ T cells. When the RNA was reverse transcribed, random hexamers were used with an input of roughly 0.45 to 1 ug. MiXCR was run by TCRdb on the immunoSEQ multiplex PCR reads, yielding one entry per CDR3 protein. The sample carries 250,000 to 300,000 distinct CDR3 sequences, roughly 85% recorded once. The sequence came from a human donor with multiple sclerosis. The sample consisted of CD8+ T cells from PBMCs.

As DNA, the CDR3 is TGTGCCAGCAGTGAGGGCACGGTAGGGGAAAAACTGTTTTTT. This codes for CASSEGTVGEKLFF. This sequence joins TRBV6-4 and TRBJ1-4, with unresolved D. The germline gives CDR1 MRHNA, CDR2 SNTAGT. The CDR3 is made up of 14 amino acids. With 3 bases removed from V and 8 bases from J, the gap between germline ends came to 13 bases.